The clone carrying this TCR beta chain was seen just once. The record originates from a study of blood T cell repertoires in COVID-19. Study-wide context: Acute-phase and convalescent COVID-19 samples originated in the United States, Italy and Spain. The analysed material was cDNA or gDNA that came from T cells, B-cell-depleted T cells, or PBMCs.

Original methodology: Counts of nucleated cells, estimated from reference gene primer amplification, were obtained. The protocol was immunoSEQ multiplex PCR, while the TCRdb copy is restricted to in-frame clones and leaves out a portion. For V, J and clone size, that table is used; D and trimming come from the DNA. The data hold around 100,000 clones, with 90% observed a single time. Seattle researchers signed up patients amid active infection and tracked them longitudinally. The sequencing sample was made of peripheral blood. This TCR derives from a man aged 18 to 29 with COVID-19, enrolled during active disease.

The CDR3 is CASSLGRGRLTLYGYTF. CDR3 coding DNA: TGTGCCAGCAGCTTGGGGAGGGGGCGCCTGACCCTCTATGGCTACACCTTC. The V call is TRBV5-6, the J call TRBJ1-2; 7 nucleotides line up with TRBD1. This CDR3 is built from 17 residues. V gave up 0 bases and J gave up 4 bases; unmatched junction bases: 12. CDR1 is SGHDT and CDR2 is YYEEEE in the germline V gene.